A single sample gave rise to the 18 T cell receptor beta chains below, sequenced in a study of PD-L1 blockade in urothelial cancer (dated by TCRdb to 2017 to 2019). The meaning of the sample's time point label: peripheral blood 6 weeks after treatment start. Libraries were made using the immunoSEQ multiplex PCR assay. Drawn from immuneACCESS, this table holds only the in-frame rearrangements with V and J called that TCRdb kept. Clones are partly lost; checked studies trace under half to an unresolved V gene and leave the rest unexplained. In this sample the table shows about 110,000 clones, 91% of which occur a single time. The biggest ten clones account for around 4% of the sample. The material sequenced was PBMCs, taken around atezolizumab (anti-PD-L1) treatment. These receptors originate from a man aged 55-75 years with urothelial cancer.

The chain uses TRBV4-2 and TRBJ2-7, with TRBD2 identical over 10 bases. Per germline, CDR1 LGHNA and CDR2 YNFKEQ. The junction had 1 base not matched to a gene; V was cut back by 0 bases and J by 2 bases. The CDR3 is made up of 15 amino acids. The CDR3 coding sequence is TGTGCCAGCAGCCAAGATCTAGCGGGAGCCTACGAGCAGTACTTC. Protein product: CASSQDLAGAYEQYF.

The rearrangement links TRBV6-6 to TRBJ2-5; 8 bases agree with TRBD1. From germline, CDR1 is MNHNY and CDR2 SVGAGI (reference sequence). The CDR3 consists of 16 residues. J was trimmed by 11 bases and V by 2 bases; bases with no gene match: 16. The CDR3: CASSYATTGEARTQYF. The CDR3 bases are TGTGCCAGCAGTTACGCGACGACAGGGGAGGCTCGCACTCAGTACTTC.

This rearrangement joins TRBV30 to TRBJ2-6; TRBD1 matches 8 bases. V shed 7 bases, J shed 3 bases, and the junction held 5 bases outside the gene matches. Germline CDR1 GTSNPN, CDR2 SVGIG (reference sequence). This CDR3 has 14 residues. CDR3 DNA sequence: TGTGCCTTGGTACAGGGGGATGGGGCCAACGTCCTGACTTTC. Translation gives CALVQGDGANVLTF. The whole variable domain, filled in from reference TRBV30 and TRBJ2-6, reads SQTIHQWPATLVQPVGSPLSLECTVEGTSNPNLYWYRQAAGRGLQLLFYSVGIGQISSEVPQNLSASRPQDRQFILSSKKLLLSDSGFYLCALVQGDGANVLTFGAGSRLTVL.

The chain uses TRBV7-2 and TRBJ2-2; D unclear. Trimming removed 4 bases at V and 5 bases at J, with 8 bases between. The CDR3 is 13 amino acids. CDR1 is SGHTA, CDR2 FQGNSA, per germline. CDR3 region: CASSSKLTGELFF. CDR3 nucleotides: TGTGCCAGCAGCTCGAAACTGACCGGGGAGCTGTTTTTT.

This clone came up once. CDR3 DNA sequence: TGTGCCAGCAGTCCCGGGACAACCTACAATGAGCAGTTCTTC. It codes for CASSPGTTYNEQFF. The rearrangement uses TRBV11-2 and TRBJ2-1; D possibly corresponds to TRBD1 (6 bases). V was cut by 6 bases and J by 2 bases, with 11 bases left in between. Germline V CDR1 and CDR2: SGHAT, FQNNGV. The CDR3 runs to 14 residues.

The chain recombines TRBV7-2 with TRBJ2-1; 7 bases fit TRBD2. Looked up from germline, CDR1 is SGHTA and CDR2 is FQGNSA. The CDR3 totals 14 residues. J was trimmed by 7 bases and V by 6 bases; bases with no gene match: 9. This CDR3 is CASRRLAAINEQFF. The CDR3 region has the DNA TGTGCCAGCAGGCGCCTAGCGGCAATAAATGAGCAGTTCTTC.

This chain uses TRBV6-4 with TRBJ2-3, with 13 bases that match TRBD2. V gave up 0 bases and J gave up 2 bases; unmatched junction bases: 8. The CDR3 consists of 19 residues. The germline gives CDR1 MRHNA, CDR2 SNTAGT. The CDR3 coding sequence is TGTGCCAGCAGTGACTCACGGACTAGCGGGGGTAGATACACAGATACGCAGTATTTT. Protein sequence: CASSDSRTSGGRYTDTQYF.

The gene calls are TRBV18 and TRBJ2-3; D remains ambiguous. Germline V gene data show CDR1 as KGHSH and CDR2 as LQKENI. The ends were cut back, 3 bases at V and 6 bases at J, with 7 bases in the middle. The CDR3 length is 12 residues. In nucleotides, the CDR3 is TGTGCCAGCTCACCGAGTGAGGATACGCAGTATTTT. Translation: CASSPSEDTQYF.

The V and J genes are TRBV18 and TRBJ2-7, with 10 bases identical to TRBD1. J gave up 6 bases and V 5 bases, and 13 bases lay outside the gene matches. The CDR3 consists of 16 residues. Germline V gene data show CDR1 as KGHSH and CDR2 as LQKENI. The CDR3 nucleotides are TGTGCCAGCTCATTTCGGGGACAGGGGAGTCCTGGCGAGCAGTACTTC. It specifies CASSFRGQGSPGEQYF.

The chain carries TRBV6-1 and TRBJ2-5; tentative D call: TRBD1 (6 bases). V dropped 6 bases and J dropped 2 bases, with 16 bases sitting between them. Per germline, CDR1 MNHNS and CDR2 SASEGT. This CDR3 is 15 amino acids long. The CDR3 is CASSLDRLQQETQYF. CDR3 nucleotide sequence: TGTGCCAGCAGCCTGGACAGACTTCAACAAGAGACCCAGTACTTC.

The chain uses TRBV11-2 and TRBJ2-5, with 7 bases fitting TRBD1. J lost 7 bases, V lost 9 bases, and 11 bases had no gene match. Germline values: CDR1 SGHAT, CDR2 FQNNGV. This CDR3 is 13 amino acids long. CDR3 sequence: CASTGQAGGTQYF. The CDR3 nucleotides read TGTGCCAGTACTGGACAGGCGGGCGGGACCCAGTACTTC. Based on the CDR3 plus reference TRBV11-2 and TRBJ2-5, the full variable domain is EAGVAQSPRYKIIEKRQSVAFWCNPISGHATLYWYQQILGQGPKLLIQFQNNGVVDDSQLPKDRFSAERLKGVDSTLKIQPAKLEDSAVYLCASTGQAGGTQYFGPGTRLLVL.

The V gene is TRBV4-2, the J gene TRBJ2-1, with TRBD2 matching 9 bases. With 1 base clipped from V and 4 bases from J, the junction kept 5 bases outside the gene matches. CDR3 size: 16 residues. CDR1 is LGHNA, CDR2 YNFKEQ, per germline. As DNA, the CDR3 is TGTGCCAGCAGCCAAGTAAAAGCGGGAGGATACAATGAGCAGTTCTTC. As protein: CASSQVKAGGYNEQFF.

This chain joins TRBV7-8 and TRBJ2-1; 7 nucleotides agree with TRBD1. This CDR3 spans 15 amino acids. CDR1 SGHVS and CDR2 FQNEAQ come from the germline V gene. The junction had 5 bases not matched to a gene; V was cut back by 5 bases and J by 1 base. The CDR3 reads CASSHRQGSYNEQFF. The CDR3 coding sequence is TGTGCCAGCAGCCATAGACAGGGATCCTACAATGAGCAGTTCTTC.

There are a few counts of this clone. V is TRBV5-3 and J is TRBJ1-2; TRBD1 might be the D (5 bases). TRBV5-3 is noted as an ORF with a role that remains uncertain. The V end was cut by 4 bases, the J end by 6 bases, with 19 bases between. The CDR3 loop spans 15 amino acids. The CDR3 region is CARSPDLLSGNGYTF. The CDR3 DNA follows: TGTGCCAGAAGCCCCGACTTACTCTCAGGGAATGGCTACACCTTC.

This clone has only one observation. V usage is TRBV29-1 and J usage is TRBJ1-3; 8 bases agree with TRBD1. The CDR3 extends over 14 amino acids. Looked up from germline, CDR1 is SQVTM and CDR2 is ANQGSEA. With 4 bases clipped from V and 7 bases from J, the junction kept 9 bases outside the gene matches. The CDR3 reads CSVVGTGWPNTIYF. The DNA for the CDR3 is TGCAGCGTTGTAGGGACAGGTTGGCCTAACACCATATATTTT. The variable domain in full, with the rest retrieved from reference TRBV29-1 and TRBJ1-3, is SAVISQKPSRDICQRGTSLTIQCQVDSQVTMMFWYRQQPGQSLTLIATANQGSEATYESGFVIDKFPISRPNLTFSTLTVSNMSPEDSSIYLCSVVGTGWPNTIYFGEGSWLTVV.

This clone has only a few counts. The genes are TRBV4-2 and TRBJ2-1; 12 bases agree with TRBD2. In germline, CDR1 is LGHNA, CDR2 YNFKEQ. The CDR3 has 14 amino acids. J was trimmed by 13 bases and V by 1 base; bases with no gene match: 5. The CDR3 DNA is TGTGCCAGCAGCCAAGGACTAGCGGGAGTAAACCAGTTCTTC. Encoded protein: CASSQGLAGVNQFF.

The chain employs TRBV30 and TRBJ1-3, with a tentative D call TRBD1 (5 bases). Trimming removed 4 bases at V and 0 bases at J, with 16 bases between. The germline V gene has CDR1 GTSNPN and CDR2 SVGIG (reference sequence). CDR3 length: 16 residues. The DNA for the CDR3 is TGTGCCTGGACAACAGGAAAATTGAGCTCTGGAAACACCATATATTTT. Its translation is CAWTTGKLSSGNTIYF.

As DNA, the CDR3 is TGTGCCAGCAGCCAAGAGCGGCAGTACGAGCAGTACTTC. The encoded protein is CASSQERQYEQYF. The rearrangement links TRBV4-2 to TRBJ2-7, with unresolved D. The CDR3 totals 13 residues. CDR1 and CDR2 from the germline V gene are LGHNA and YNFKEQ. V lost 0 bases, J lost 4 bases, and 7 bases lay in between.